The source of this TCR beta chain is a study of TIL therapy for anti-PD-1-resistant metastatic lung cancer. About the research overall: Tumor harvest preceded PD-1/PD-L1 blockade, followed by nivolumab treatment. Notes on the study in general: After infusion, TIL clonotypes partly replaced peripheral T cells and declined over months.

This CDR3 has 14 amino acids. Germline CDR1 reads LNHDA; CDR2 reads SQIVND (reference sequence). V was shortened by 3 bases and J by 4 bases, with 9 bases between the two germline ends. The time point is: pre-treatment sample, taken before nivolumab and TIL therapy. Adults with stage 4 NSCLC were enrolled in a phase I trial. This clone occurred once. Antigen specificity is unknown. Sequencing used immunoSEQ v3. Survey-level samples got 1.5 million to 2.5 million read pairs; deep-level samples got roughly 5-6.5 million. The data were produced by immunoSEQ multiplex PCR, yet TCRdb's version contains in-frame clones alone and is incomplete. The data show about 36,000 clones, roughly 80% seen once.

The rearrangement links TRBV19 to TRBJ2-2, with D possibly called TRBD1 or TRBD2 (5 bases each). The origin of this receptor is a person between 25 and 79 years old with non-small cell lung cancer. Sequencing used blood, obtained at baseline. This CDR3 reads CASSIGAGTGELFF. CDR3 sequence (DNA): TGTGCCAGTAGTATCGGGGCAGGCACCGGGGAGCTGTTTTTT.